This is a list of T cell receptor beta chains from one sample in a study of T-cell reconstitution after alpha-beta-depleted transplantation in children. TCRdb re-analysed the PCR reads in MiXCR, keeping a single row per CDR3 protein. The sample has 230,000 or so distinct CDR3 sequences; about 11% are singletons. The input for sequencing was PBMCs from the stem cell graft donor, taken from the stem cell graft. The receptors were gathered from a human donor who donated a stem cell graft to a child with acute lymphoblastic leukemia. Each CDR3 is given with its conserved first and last residue. The D gene is left open where the match is weak. Clone size, where shown, is once, few, many, or a class for clones that have expanded.

V: TRBV7-8; J: TRBJ1-1; size: many; D: TRBD1; CDR3: CASSRDRIKAFF; DNA: TGTGCCAGCAGCCGGGACAGGATCAAAGCTTTCTTT
V: TRBV5-6; J: TRBJ2-2; size: few; D: NA; CDR3: CASSLIGGTKLTGELFF; DNA: TGTGCCAGCAGCTTGATCGGGGGGACAAAACTGACCGGGGAGCTGTTTTTT
V: TRBV24-1; J: TRBJ2-6; size: NA; D: TRBD1; CDR3: CATRPGQPSGANVLTF; DNA: TGTGCCACCAGACCGGGACAGCCCTCTGGGGCCAACGTCCTGACTTTC
V: TRBV7-2; J: TRBJ1-5; size: many; D: NA; CDR3: CASSPTGIGSNQPQHF; DNA: TGTGCCAGCAGTCCTACAGGGATTGGCAGCAATCAGCCCCAGCATTTT
V: TRBV7-6; J: TRBJ2-5; size: NA; D: TRBD2; CDR3: CASSSRLAEQETQYF; DNA: TGTGCCAGCAGCTCCCGACTAGCGGAGCAAGAGACCCAGTACTTC
V: TRBV5-1; J: TRBJ2-4; size: many; D: NA; CDR3: CASSGGPPNIQYF; DNA: TGCGCCAGCAGCGGTGGCCCTCCAAACATTCAGTACTTC
V: TRBV2; J: TRBJ1-5; size: few; D: NA; CDR3: CASQQVNQPQHF; DNA: TGTGCCAGCCAACAGGTGAATCAGCCCCAGCATTTT
V: TRBV29-1; J: TRBJ1-1; size: many; D: TRBD1; CDR3: CSVNRGNTEAFF; DNA: TGCAGCGTTAACAGGGGGAACACTGAAGCTTTCTTT
V: TRBV7-9; J: TRBJ2-1; size: many; D: TRBD2; CDR3: CASEDSGSEQFF; DNA: TGTGCCAGCGAAGACAGCGGGAGTGAGCAGTTCTTC
V: TRBV7-2; J: TRBJ1-5; size: many; D: NA; CDR3: CASSQSPAYNQPQHF; DNA: TGTGCCAGCAGCCAATCCCCTGCATACAATCAGCCCCAGCATTTT
V: TRBV7-2; J: TRBJ1-6; size: many; D: TRBD1; CDR3: CASSPGTGWGSPLHF; DNA: TGTGCCAGCAGCCCCGGGACAGGGTGGGGATCACCCCTCCACTTT